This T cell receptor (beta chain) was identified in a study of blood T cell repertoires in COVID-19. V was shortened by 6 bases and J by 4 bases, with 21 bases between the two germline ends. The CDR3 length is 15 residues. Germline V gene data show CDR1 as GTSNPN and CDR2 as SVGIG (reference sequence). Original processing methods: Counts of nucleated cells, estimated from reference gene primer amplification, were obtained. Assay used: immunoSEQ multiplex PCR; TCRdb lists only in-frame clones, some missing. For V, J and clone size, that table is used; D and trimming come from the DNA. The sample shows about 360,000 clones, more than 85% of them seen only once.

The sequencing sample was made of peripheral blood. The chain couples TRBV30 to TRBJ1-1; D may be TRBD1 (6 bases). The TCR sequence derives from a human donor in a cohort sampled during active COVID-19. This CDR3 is CACQQGVGRGTEAFF. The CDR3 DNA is TGTGCCTGCCAACAGGGAGTCGGGAGGGGCACTGAAGCTTTCTTT. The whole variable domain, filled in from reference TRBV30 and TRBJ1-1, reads SQTIHQWPATLVQPVGSPLSLECTVEGTSNPNLYWYRQAAGRGLQLLFYSVGIGQISSEVPQNLSASRPQDRQFILSSKKLLLSDSGFYLCACQQGVGRGTEAFFGQGTRLTVV.